The 5 T cell receptor beta chains below were found in one sample sequenced in a study of patients and donors after allogeneic stem cell transplantation. MiXCR was run by TCRdb on the RT-PCR reads, yielding one entry per CDR3 protein. Of under 170,000 distinct CDR3 sequences in the sample, approximately 37% were seen once. The sequencing sample was made of blood, either unsorted or a sorted T cell fraction (not recorded which). The receptors derive from a human donor who was either an allogeneic HSCT recipient or a stem cell or donor lymphocyte infusion donor (not recorded which). It is not recorded whose cells these are; they may come from a transplant donor.

The chain is built from TRBV20-1 and TRBJ2-7; perhaps TRBD1 as D (6 bases). Germline V gives CDR1 DFQATT, CDR2 SNEGSKA (reference sequence). Between the trimmed V and J ends, which lost 6 bases and 0 bases, there was a span of 15 bases. The CDR3 runs 14 residues. The CDR3 sequence: CSAPNRDPSYEQYF. For the CDR3, the DNA is TGCAGTGCACCGAACAGGGACCCCTCCTACGAGCAGTACTTC.

The J gene is TRBJ1-2, the V gene TRBV6-5; D is unclear. Germline V gene lookup returns CDR1 MNHEY and CDR2 SVGAGI. Deletions cut 7 bases from V and 4 bases from J, with 7 bases between. The CDR3 extends over 11 amino acids. Written as DNA, the CDR3 is TGTGCCAGCAAAAACGGCTATGGCTACACCTTC. Translation gives CASKNGYGYTF.

The chain combines TRBV7-8 with TRBJ2-1; possibly TRBD2 for D (6 bases). Germline V gene lookup returns CDR1 SGHVS and CDR2 FQNEAQ. CDR3 size: 13 residues. Trimming took off 8 bases at V and 7 bases at J, with 15 bases between the two ends. CDR3 sequence (DNA): TGTGCCAGCCTCCTGTCCGGGGGAAATGAGCAGTTCTTC. It encodes CASLLSGGNEQFF.

V gene TRBV20-1 combines with J gene TRBJ1-2, with D maybe TRBD1 (6 bases). CDR1 and CDR2 from the germline V gene are DFQATT and SNEGSKA (reference sequence). This CDR3 has 13 residues. V was clipped by 3 bases and J by 4 bases, with 12 bases between them. DNA of the CDR3: TGCAGTGCTAGTAGACAGGAGGGCTATGGCTACACCTTC. This translates into CSASRQEGYGYTF.

Only a few counts were recorded for this clonotype. V is TRBV7-2 and J is TRBJ2-5; 7 bases map to TRBD1. CDR3 size: 14 residues. V gave up 1 base and J gave up 9 bases; unmatched junction bases: 8. The germline gives CDR1 SGHTA, CDR2 FQGNSA. CDR3 sequence: CASSLVGPTGAQYF. CDR3 DNA sequence: TGTGCCAGCAGCTTAGTCGGGCCTACAGGGGCCCAGTACTTC.